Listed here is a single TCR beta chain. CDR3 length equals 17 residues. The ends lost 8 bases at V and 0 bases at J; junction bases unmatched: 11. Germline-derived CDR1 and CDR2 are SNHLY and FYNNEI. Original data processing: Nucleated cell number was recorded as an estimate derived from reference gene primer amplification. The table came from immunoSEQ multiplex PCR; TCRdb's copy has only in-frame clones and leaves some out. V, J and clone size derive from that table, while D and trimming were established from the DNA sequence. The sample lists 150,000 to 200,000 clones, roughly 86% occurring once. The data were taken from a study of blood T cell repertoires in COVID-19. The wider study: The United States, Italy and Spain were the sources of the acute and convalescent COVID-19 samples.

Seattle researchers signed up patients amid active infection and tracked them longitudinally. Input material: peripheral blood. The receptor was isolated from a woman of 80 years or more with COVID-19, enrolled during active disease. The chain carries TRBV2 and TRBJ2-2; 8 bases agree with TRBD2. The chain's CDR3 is CASSLSGGGSNTGELFF. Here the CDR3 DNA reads TGTGCCAGCTCGCTGAGTGGCGGGGGGTCGAACACCGGGGAGCTGTTTTTT.